This entry concerns a single T cell receptor beta chain. The data stem from a study of glioma-infiltrating T cells after dendritic cell vaccination. In the study overall: Autologous tumor lysate-pulsed dendritic cell vaccination was given between about 2003 and 2013.

Germline CDR1 and CDR2: SEHNR and FQNEAQ (reference sequence). The V gene end was trimmed by 5 bases and the J gene end by 2 bases; junction bases not matched to a gene: 17. The CDR3 contains 19 residues. Up to about 2 ug genomic DNA was used for TCRB CDR3 amplification. Libraries were prepared by immunoSEQ multiplex PCR; TCRdb keeps only in-frame clonotypes and omits some of them. Of 80,000 to 100,000 clones in the sample, about four fifths were seen once. Sequencing used blood, obtained before dendritic cell vaccination. The sequence came from a human donor with glioblastoma. The chain couples TRBV7-9 to TRBJ2-7, with 11 bases aligning to TRBD2. In DNA form, the CDR3 reads TGTGCCAGCAGCCCTTCTCAGGGCCGGACTAGCGGGTTTACCTACGAGCAGTACTTC. Translating gives CASSPSQGRTSGFTYEQYF.